This entry concerns a single TCR beta chain. TCRdb's table, derived via immunoSEQ multiplex PCR, lists solely in-frame clones and lacks some. The sample comprises about 170,000 clones, roughly 89% of which are singletons, and over 4% rests with the top ten. This record belongs to a study of cytomegalovirus exposure and HLA in healthy donors. The CDR3 consists of 15 residues. The junction had 4 bases not matched to a gene; V was cut back by 6 bases and J by 0 bases. CDR1 MNHEY and CDR2 SVGAGI come from the germline V gene. The rearrangement joins TRBV6-5 to TRBJ2-3; 9 bases line up with TRBD2. The sequencing sample was made of PBMCs. The TCR comes from a man younger than 30 in good health and CMV-seropositive. The CDR3 DNA reads as TGTGCCAGCAGCCAGGCGGGAGGGAGCACAGATACGCAGTATTTT. This translates into CASSQAGGSTDTQYF.